What follows are 20 T cell receptor beta chains derived from one specimen sequenced in a study of blood T cell repertoires in COVID-19. The protocol was immunoSEQ multiplex PCR, while the TCRdb copy is restricted to in-frame clones and leaves out a portion. The repertoire holds 61,000 or so clones, with almost 90% as singletons. Specimen: peripheral blood. All receptors derive from an elderly woman with active COVID-19.

The chain is built from TRBV9 and TRBJ1-1; D possibly corresponds to TRBD1 (6 bases). The CDR3 is made up of 16 amino acids. Trimming took 4 bases from V and 2 from J, leaving 18 bases between them. Germline V gene lookup returns CDR1 SGDLS and CDR2 YYNGEE. CDR3: CASSPRGGGVNTEAFF. The DNA for the CDR3 is TGTGCCAGCAGCCCTAGAGGGGGAGGGGTCAACACTGAAGCTTTCTTT.

The chain employs TRBV4-1 and TRBJ1-5; TRBD1 might be the D (6 bases). Looked up from germline, CDR1 is MGHRA and CDR2 is YSYEKL. Trimming removed 5 bases from V and 7 bases from J, with 15 bases in between. CDR3 size: 14 residues. The CDR3 is CASSGRGGGQPQHF. The CDR3 bases are TGCGCCAGCAGCGGGAGGGGGGGCGGACAGCCCCAGCATTTT.

V usage is TRBV2 and J usage is TRBJ2-7; maybe TRBD1 (5 bases). The CDR3 is 14 amino acids. V shed 8 bases and J shed 0 bases, with 14 bases lying between them. The germline gives CDR1 SNHLY, CDR2 FYNNEI. In nucleotides, the CDR3 is TGTGCCAGCGGTCGACAGATAAGCTCCTACGAGCAGTACTTC. This codes for CASGRQISSYEQYF.

The chain joins TRBV28 to TRBJ1-5; D possibly corresponds to TRBD1 (5 bases). The CDR3 runs to 15 residues. V dropped 7 bases and J dropped 4 bases, with 17 bases sitting between them. Germline CDR1 is MDHEN and CDR2 is SYDVKM. This CDR3 reads CASTALGRGNQPQHF. CDR3 sequence (DNA): TGTGCCAGCACGGCTTTGGGGCGTGGGAATCAGCCCCAGCATTTT.

CDR3 nucleotide sequence: TGTGCCAGCAGTTACTGGAGCGGGGGCACAGATACGCAGTATTTT. As protein: CASSYWSGGTDTQYF. The chain has TRBV6-5 and TRBJ2-3; 7 bases align to TRBD2. The CDR3 length is 15 residues. V trimming: 1 base; J trimming: 1 base; junction bases outside the gene matches: 2. Germline V gene data show CDR1 as MNHEY and CDR2 as SVGAGI.

This chain joins TRBV5-5 and TRBJ2-7; the match to TRBD1 covers 8 bases. The CDR3 is 16 residues long. CDR1 is SGHKS, CDR2 YYEKEE, per germline (reference sequence). The trim removed 4 bases at V and 0 bases at J, leaving 9 bases unmatched. The CDR3 DNA sequence: TGTGCCAGCAGCCGAGAGGTGACAGGGGTCTCCTACGAGCAGTACTTC. This sequence encodes CASSREVTGVSYEQYF.

The table lists this clone with a count of one. The rearrangement uses TRBV15 and TRBJ2-5; no reliable D call. The CDR3 has 17 residues. Germline CDR1 and CDR2: LNHNV and YYDKDF (reference sequence). Trimming stripped 1 base from V and 4 bases from J, with 19 bases between. The CDR3: CATSRGNSSPHRETQYF. As DNA, the CDR3 is TGTGCCACCAGCAGAGGAAACAGTTCCCCACACAGAGAGACCCAGTACTTC. The full variable domain, in which reference TRBV15 and TRBJ2-5 provide the parts outside the CDR3, is DAMVIQNPRYQVTQFGKPVTLSCSQTLNHNVMYWYQQKSSQAPKLLFHYYDKDFNNEADTPDNFQSRRPNTSFCFLDIRSPGLGDTAMYLCATSRGNSSPHRETQYFGPGTRLLVL.

This chain uses TRBV28 with TRBJ1-1; 7 bases line up with TRBD1. Germline V gives CDR1 MDHEN, CDR2 SYDVKM. This CDR3 has 13 amino acids. V gave up 6 bases and J gave up 7 bases; unmatched junction bases: 8. The CDR3 DNA sequence: TGTGCCAGCAGGGACAGGTCATGGGGTGAAGCTTTCTTT. Translated: CASRDRSWGEAFF.

The rearrangement joins TRBV13 to TRBJ2-1, with TRBD2 identical over 11 bases. The V gene's germline CDR1 is PRHDT and CDR2 FYEKMQ (reference sequence). CDR3 length equals 13 residues. The V gene end was trimmed by 1 base and the J gene end by 13 bases; junction bases not matched to a gene: 3. This chain's CDR3 is CASSLVAGGPQFF. The CDR3 nucleotides are TGTGCCAGCAGCTTAGTAGCGGGGGGGCCTCAGTTCTTC.

This rearrangement joins TRBV6-5 to TRBJ2-1; tentatively, D is TRBD2 (6 bases). Trimming removed 0 bases from V and 10 bases from J, with 10 bases in between. CDR1 and CDR2 (germline): MNHEY, SVGAGI. The CDR3 contains 13 residues. CDR3 residues: CASSYSGGLEQFF. In DNA, the CDR3 is TGTGCCAGCAGTTACTCCGGGGGTTTGGAGCAGTTCTTC.

This chain uses TRBV7-2 with TRBJ1-5; no reliable D call. V lost 3 bases to trimming and J lost 6 bases, with 12 bases between them. Per germline, CDR1 SGHTA and CDR2 FQGNSA. This CDR3 spans 14 amino acids. The CDR3 bases are TGTGCCAGCAGCTTCACGGGTAGCGGTCAGCCCCAGCATTTT. Translation: CASSFTGSGQPQHF.

This chain uses TRBV5-4 with TRBJ2-5; TRBD2 agrees at 10 bases. CDR1 is SGHNT and CDR2 is YYREEE in the germline V gene (reference sequence). The junction had 11 bases not matched to a gene; V was cut back by 4 bases and J by 5 bases. The CDR3 is 16 residues long. In DNA, the CDR3 is TGTGCCAGCAGCCCCTGGACTAGCGGCTTGGGGGAGACCCAGTACTTC. Amino acids: CASSPWTSGLGETQYF.

V gene TRBV29-1 combines with J gene TRBJ2-1; TRBD2 is a possible D gene (6 bases). The germline gives CDR1 SQVTM, CDR2 ANQGSEA. The CDR3 loop spans 13 amino acids. Trimming removed 7 bases from V and 0 bases from J, with 10 bases in between. In nucleotides, the CDR3 is TGCAGCGCGGGGGAGAGCTCCTACAATGAGCAGTTCTTC. Its protein is CSAGESSYNEQFF.

This clone has just one count. The chain uses TRBV7-4 and TRBJ2-7, with D tentatively TRBD2 (5 bases). This CDR3 contains 18 residues. V was clipped by 5 bases and J by 0 bases, with 23 bases between them. Germline lookup yields CDR1 SGHVT and CDR2 SQSDAQ. The CDR3 here is CASSSPPPTQGSSYEQYF. CDR3 DNA: TGTGCCAGCAGCAGCCCCCCGCCAACTCAAGGGAGCTCCTACGAGCAGTACTTC.

The rearrangement joins TRBV7-9 to TRBJ2-4, with 9 bases that match TRBD2. The junction had 10 bases not matched to a gene; V was cut back by 1 base and J by 0 bases. The CDR3 length is 19 residues. Germline-derived CDR1 and CDR2 are SEHNR and FQNEAQ (reference sequence). The CDR3 bases are TGTGCCAGCAGCTTAGGCCGACTAGCGGATGGACTAGCCAAAAACATTCAGTACTTC. Amino acids: CASSLGRLADGLAKNIQYF.

This chain connects TRBV6-2 or TRBV6-3 to TRBJ2-5; D is unresolved. The V gene's germline CDR1 is MNHEY and CDR2 SVGEGT. Trimming left V 6 bases short and J 5 bases short, with 10 bases between. The CDR3 contains 12 residues. Here the CDR3 reads CASSSAGETQYF. DNA for the CDR3: TGTGCCAGCAGCTCTGCCGGTGAGACCCAGTACTTC.

This clone was seen only once. The genes are TRBV30 and TRBJ2-7; D remains ambiguous. The CDR3 runs to 17 residues. Germline CDR1 and CDR2: GTSNPN and SVGIG (reference sequence). V gave up 1 base and J gave up 3 bases, with 22 bases separating them. CDR3 sequence reads: CAWSAGGFHPGGYEQYF. The CDR3 region has the DNA TGTGCCTGGAGTGCTGGCGGTTTTCACCCCGGCGGCTACGAGCAGTACTTC.

The chain has TRBV2 and TRBJ2-6; 11 bases match TRBD2. There are 17 residues in the CDR3. Germline values: CDR1 SNHLY, CDR2 FYNNEI. The trim removed 2 bases at V and 3 bases at J, leaving 3 bases unmatched. The CDR3 region has the DNA TGTGCCAGCAGTGAACTAGCGGGGGGCTTTGGGGCCAACGTCCTGACTTTC. It is translated as CASSELAGGFGANVLTF.

The chain uses TRBV2 and TRBJ1-5; perhaps TRBD1 as D (5 bases). The CDR3 sequence is 15 residues long. Germline V gene data show CDR1 as SNHLY and CDR2 as FYNNEI. V lost 6 bases, J lost 4 bases, and 16 bases lay in between. CDR3 bases: TGTGCCAGCAGCCGGTGGGGGGGTGGAAATCAGCCCCAGCATTTT. The encoded protein is CASSRWGGGNQPQHF.

Concerning this clone itself: One junction end does not reproduce the germline sequence, and a read error may be involved. The genes are TRBV5-1 and TRBJ2-5, with D uncertain. Germline-derived CDR1 and CDR2 are SGHRS and YFSETQ. The CDR3 is 14 residues long. CDR3 bases: TGCGCCAGCAGCTTTGAGGTTCCCCAAGTGACCCAGTACTTC. Its translation: CASSFEVPQVTQYF. Full variable domain (rest looked up from reference TRBV5-1 and TRBJ2-5): KAGVTQTPRYLIKTRGQQVTLSCSPISGHRSVSWYQQTPGQGLQFLFEYFSETQRNKGNFPGRFSGRQFSNSRSEMNVSTLELGDSALYLCASSFEVPQVTQYFGPGTRLLVL.